The 20 T cell receptor beta chains below all came from one sample that was sequenced in a study of beta chain features in type 1 diabetes. Study findings and constraints: Shortening of TCRB CDR3s, moderate but significant, appeared in all four CD4+ subsets of Type 1 diabetes patients.

TCRB transcripts that were expressed got sequenced, as all of the isolated RNA had been reverse transcribed. Some clones are missing from TCRdb's copy, which holds only in-frame ones; the method was immunoSEQ multiplex PCR. The table lists roughly 700,000 clones, over 10% of them singletons. For these TCRs, the target antigens are not known. Sequencing used naive CD4+ T cells from blood. Receptor source: a man aged 18 to 30 with type 1 diabetes.

The chain employs TRBV10-3 and TRBJ2-7; D is unclear. Germline V gene lookup returns CDR1 ENHRY and CDR2 SYGVKD. The CDR3 has 12 residues. The V and J ends lost 2 bases and 4 bases respectively, with 6 bases between them. The CDR3 here is CAISEDWYEQYF. CDR3 nucleotide sequence: TGTGCCATCAGTGAGGACTGGTACGAGCAGTACTTC.

This clone was counted only a few times. The genes are TRBV5-1 and TRBJ2-5; D is perhaps TRBD1 or TRBD2 (5 bases each). Germline-derived CDR1 and CDR2 are SGHRS and YFSETQ. The CDR3 covers 14 residues. Deletions cut 0 bases from V and 5 bases from J, with 11 bases between. The CDR3 region is CASSLEGRKETQYF. The CDR3 nucleotides read TGCGCCAGCAGCTTGGAGGGGAGAAAGGAGACCCAGTACTTC.

V gene TRBV4-1 combines with J gene TRBJ2-2, with 10 bases identical to TRBD1. The CDR3 spans 15 residues. CDR1 and CDR2 from the germline V gene are MGHRA and YSYEKL. Germline trimming cut 5 bases from V and 4 bases from J; bases unmatched to any gene: 4. As DNA, the CDR3 is TGCGCCAGCAGCTACCGGGACAGGGGCACCGGGGAGCTGTTTTTT. Amino acids: CASSYRDRGTGELFF.

This clone turned up a few times. The chain couples TRBV30 to TRBJ2-2, with D unclear. The CDR3 length is 14 residues. The germline V gene has CDR1 GTSNPN and CDR2 SVGIG (reference sequence). Between the trimmed V and J ends, which lost 4 bases and 5 bases, there was a span of 14 bases. CDR3 nucleotide sequence: TGTGCCTGGAAACCGCCAAAAGAGACCGGGGAGCTGTTTTTT. Protein: CAWKPPKETGELFF.

About this clone: At the DNA level, this CDR3 is encoded by other sequences in the same sample as well. The V gene is TRBV5-1, the J gene TRBJ2-3; no definite D call. Germline CDR1 is SGHRS and CDR2 is YFSETQ. V gave up 0 bases and J gave up 0 bases, with 8 bases separating them. There are 15 residues in the CDR3. The CDR3 coding sequence is TGCGCCAGCAGCTTGGTTGCCCCGAGCACAGATACGCAGTATTTT. Translating gives CASSLVAPSTDTQYF.

The chain has TRBV5-1 and TRBJ1-2, with D unresolved. Germline values: CDR1 SGHRS, CDR2 YFSETQ. With 2 bases removed from V and 5 bases from J, the gap between germline ends came to 13 bases. The CDR3 is made up of 14 amino acids. This CDR3 is CASSFDGKPYGYTF. CDR3 DNA sequence: TGCGCCAGCAGCTTCGACGGAAAGCCATATGGCTACACCTTC. Full variable domain (missing parts from reference TRBV5-1 and TRBJ1-2): KAGVTQTPRYLIKTRGQQVTLSCSPISGHRSVSWYQQTPGQGLQFLFEYFSETQRNKGNFPGRFSGRQFSNSRSEMNVSTLELGDSALYLCASSFDGKPYGYTFGSGTRLTVV.

The J gene is TRBJ2-7, the V gene TRBV28; D uncertain. CDR3 length: 14 residues. V was pared by 0 bases and J by 9 bases, with 15 bases between. The germline CDR1 and CDR2 sequences are MDHEN and SYDVKM. The CDR3 coding sequence is TGTGCCAGCAGTTTATGGCTCTCTTCCTTAGGGCAGTACTTC. This gives the protein CASSLWLSSLGQYF.

This chain links TRBV9 with TRBJ2-5; possible D gene TRBD2, 6 bases. The CDR3 loop spans 17 amino acids. The V gene's germline CDR1 is SGDLS and CDR2 YYNGEE. V lost 0 bases and J lost 5, with 20 bases in between. The CDR3 DNA is TGTGCCAGCAGCGTAGAGGGCGGGGCGGCTCCGCGGGAGACCCAGTACTTC. It encodes CASSVEGGAAPRETQYF.

This chain uses TRBV10-3 with TRBJ2-3; 9 bases are a match to TRBD2. The V and J ends lost 2 bases and 4 bases, in that order; junction bases with no gene match: 7. CDR1 is ENHRY and CDR2 is SYGVKD in the germline V gene. The CDR3 is made up of 16 amino acids. The CDR3 DNA reads TGTGCCATCAGTGAGAAAGGACTAGCGATGGCAGATACGCAGTATTTT. As protein: CAISEKGLAMADTQYF.

A few counts support this clone. The J gene is TRBJ2-3, the V gene TRBV10-3; D is ambiguous. Trimming cost V 4 bases and J 2 bases, with 10 bases left between them. This CDR3 is built from 14 residues. Germline V lookup: CDR1 ENHRY, CDR2 SYGVKD. CDR3 sequence reads: CAISGLAPTDTQYF. CDR3 DNA sequence: TGTGCCATCAGTGGATTGGCGCCCACAGATACGCAGTATTTT.

This chain connects TRBV7-9 to TRBJ2-5; 9 nucleotides line up with TRBD1. Per germline, CDR1 SEHNR and CDR2 FQNEAQ (reference sequence). The junction had 5 bases not matched to a gene; V was cut back by 2 bases and J by 4 bases. The CDR3 is 15 amino acids. CDR3 sequence: CASSLWDREGETQYF. For the CDR3, the DNA is TGTGCCAGCAGCTTATGGGACAGGGAAGGAGAGACCCAGTACTTC.

V is TRBV7-2 and J is TRBJ1-1; D not resolved. Per germline, CDR1 SGHTA and CDR2 FQGNSA. The V gene lost 5 bases and the J gene lost 3 bases, with 13 bases spanning the gap. This CDR3 is 14 amino acids long. CDR3 sequence reads: CASSMLEAHTEAFF. CDR3 bases: TGTGCCAGCAGCATGCTAGAGGCCCACACTGAAGCTTTCTTT.

This clone turned up a few times. The chain joins TRBV6-1 to TRBJ1-2, with 7 bases matching TRBD1. CDR1 MNHNS and CDR2 SASEGT come from the germline V gene. V dropped 7 bases and J dropped 3; count of bases not matched to a gene: 8. The CDR3 length is 14 residues. The CDR3 DNA sequence: TGTGCCAGCATAGACAGGGATAGAGACTATGGCTACACCTTC. The encoded protein is CASIDRDRDYGYTF.

This clone occurred a few times. This chain uses TRBV18 with TRBJ2-7; either TRBD1 or TRBD2 may supply D (5 bases each). In germline, CDR1 is KGHSH, CDR2 LQKENI. CDR3 length: 15 residues. Deletions cut 3 bases from V and 0 bases from J, with 12 bases between. For the CDR3, the DNA is TGTGCCAGCTCACCCCGGGACGGGGACTCCTACGAGCAGTACTTC. It codes for CASSPRDGDSYEQYF. Full variable domain (missing parts from reference TRBV18 and TRBJ2-7): NAGVMQNPRHLVRRRGQEARLRCSPMKGHSHVYWYRQLPEEGLKFMVYLQKENIIDESGMPKERFSAEFPKEGPSILRIQQVVRGDSAAYFCASSPRDGDSYEQYFGPGTRLTVT.

The V call is TRBV6-1, the J call TRBJ2-3; D is undetermined. The germline V and J ends were trimmed by 4 bases and 5 bases, with 16 bases remaining between them. Germline CDR1 reads MNHNS; CDR2 reads SASEGT. The CDR3 runs 15 residues. The CDR3 DNA reads TGTGCCAGCAGTGTCGGCCTAGGAGTAGGAGATACGCAGTATTTT. It translates to CASSVGLGVGDTQYF.

The chain couples TRBV30 to TRBJ1-5, with D perhaps matching TRBD1 (6 bases). The CDR3 is 14 residues long. Trimming shortened V by 1 base and J by 6 bases, and 13 bases separated the two germline ends. CDR1 is GTSNPN, CDR2 SVGIG, per germline (reference sequence). In DNA, the CDR3 is TGTGCCTGGAGTGAGGACATCAGGGGTCAGCCCCAGCATTTT. It codes for CAWSEDIRGQPQHF.

The chain couples TRBV4-1 to TRBJ2-3; 7 positions agree with TRBD2. This CDR3 has 16 residues. The V gene's germline CDR1 is MGHRA and CDR2 YSYEKL. After removal of 6 bases from V and 2 bases from J, the junction contained 11 bases not matched to a gene. In DNA form, the CDR3 reads TGCGCCAGCAGAAATTCGAACGCGGGGGACACAGATACGCAGTATTTT. Protein product: CASRNSNAGDTDTQYF.

Concerning this clone itself: Different DNA sequences within this sample yield the same CDR3. The V call is TRBV7-2, the J call TRBJ1-2; D remains unclear. V lost 6 bases and J lost 3, with 8 bases in between. The length of the CDR3 is 12 residues. Germline values: CDR1 SGHTA, CDR2 FQGNSA. CDR3 region: CASSWTDYGYTF. CDR3 sequence (DNA): TGTGCCAGCAGTTGGACGGACTATGGCTACACCTTC.

J is TRBJ1-1 and V is TRBV30; D is undetermined. CDR3 length: 14 residues. V was trimmed by 0 bases and J by 6 bases, leaving 14 bases between them. The germline V gene encodes CDR1 GTSNPN and CDR2 SVGIG (reference sequence). CDR3 bases: TGTGCCTGGAGTGTCGCAAGGACGTCCCCTGAAGCTTTCTTT. Protein sequence: CAWSVARTSPEAFF.

The gene calls are TRBV4-1 and TRBJ2-5; D is tentatively TRBD1 or TRBD2 (7 bases each). Trimming took 4 bases from V and 2 from J, leaving 23 bases between them. This CDR3 is 18 amino acids long. Germline assignment: CDR1 MGHRA and CDR2 YSYEKL. The DNA of the CDR3 is TGCGCCAGCAGCCTGAGGACGCGACAGGGAGGGATACAAGAGACCCAGTACTTC. Its protein product is CASSLRTRQGGIQETQYF.